Listed below are T cell receptor beta chains from one sample, sequenced in a study of regulatory T cells in long-lasting Graves disease. TCRdb recomputed calls from the multiplex PCR reads with MiXCR, one row per CDR3 protein. The data show more than 650,000 distinct CDR3 sequences, about 30% seen once. The material sequenced was peripheral blood mononuclear cells (PBMCs), taken when the disease was refractory, from a patient treated with antithyroid drugs. These receptors were collected from a female donor with Graves disease. Both conserved end residues are part of each CDR3. Each record gives: J gene, clone size, V gene, D gene, CDR3 protein, CDR3 DNA. D genes are given only for firm matches. The size of a clone is reported for some rows only, either as once, few or many, or as a class for expanded clones.

j_call: TRBJ1-5; clone_size: NA; v_call: TRBV27; d_call: NA; cdr3_aa: CASSPHNSNQPRHF; cdr3_nt: TGTGCCAGCAGTCCCCACAATAGCAATCAGCCCCGGCATTTT
j_call: TRBJ1-2; clone_size: few; v_call: TRBV12-3/TRBV12-4; d_call: NA; cdr3_aa: CASGRDYGYTF; cdr3_nt: TGTGCCAGCGGGAGGGACTATGGCTACACCTTC
j_call: TRBJ2-1; clone_size: few; v_call: TRBV7-2; d_call: TRBD1; cdr3_aa: CASSQRDSYYNEQFF; cdr3_nt: TGTGCCAGCAGCCAGAGGGACAGTTACTACAATGAGCAGTTCTTC
j_call: TRBJ1-2; clone_size: NA; v_call: TRBV6-1; d_call: NA; cdr3_aa: CASRDIYYGYTF; cdr3_nt: TGTGCCAGCAGGGACATCTACTATGGCTACACCTTC
j_call: TRBJ1-1; clone_size: NA; v_call: TRBV11-2; d_call: TRBD1; cdr3_aa: CASSQDRVGQAAFF; cdr3_nt: TGCGCCAGCAGCCAAGATCGCGTAGGACAGGCGGCGTTCTTT
j_call: TRBJ2-7; clone_size: NA; v_call: TRBV7-2; d_call: NA; cdr3_aa: CASSNPFSYEQYF; cdr3_nt: TGTGCCAGCAGTAACCCCTTCTCCTACGAGCAGTACTTC
j_call: TRBJ1-2; clone_size: few; v_call: TRBV7-3; d_call: NA; cdr3_aa: CASSSRAGGTNYGYTF; cdr3_nt: TGTGCCAGCAGCTCACGGGCGGGGGGAACTAACTATGGCTACACCTTC
j_call: TRBJ2-2; clone_size: NA; v_call: TRBV12-3/TRBV12-4; d_call: TRBD2; cdr3_aa: CASSLGLAGGVGELFF; cdr3_nt: TGTGCCAGCAGTTTAGGACTAGCGGGAGGAGTCGGGGAGCTGTTTTTT
j_call: TRBJ1-5; clone_size: few; v_call: TRBV19; d_call: TRBD1; cdr3_aa: CASSLLDRGLSQPQHF; cdr3_nt: TGTGCCAGTAGTCTGTTGGACAGGGGGCTCTCTCAGCCCCAGCATTTT
j_call: TRBJ2-7; clone_size: few; v_call: TRBV11-2; d_call: NA; cdr3_aa: CASSPKPGTVTEQYF; cdr3_nt: TGTGCCAGCAGCCCAAAGCCGGGGACGGTCACCGAGCAGTACTTC
j_call: TRBJ2-3; clone_size: NA; v_call: TRBV10-2; d_call: TRBD1; cdr3_aa: CASSDRGRVDTQYF; cdr3_nt: TGCGCCAGCAGTGACAGGGGGCGCGTAGATACGCAGTATTTT
j_call: TRBJ2-5; clone_size: NA; v_call: TRBV28; d_call: TRBD1; cdr3_aa: CASSSETGGETQYF; cdr3_nt: TGTGCCAGCAGTTCGGAGACAGGGGGAGAGACCCAGTACTTC
j_call: TRBJ1-6; clone_size: NA; v_call: TRBV5-1; d_call: TRBD1; cdr3_aa: CASSLTGTGANSPLHF; cdr3_nt: TGCGCCAGCAGCTTGACCGGGACAGGGGCCAATTCACCCCTCCACTTT
j_call: TRBJ1-1; clone_size: few; v_call: TRBV15; d_call: NA; cdr3_aa: CATSSLEGQLNTEAFF; cdr3_nt: TGTGCCACCAGCAGTTTAGAAGGACAGCTGAACACTGAAGCTTTCTTT
j_call: TRBJ1-6; clone_size: NA; v_call: TRBV28; d_call: NA; cdr3_aa: CASSFFTNSPLHF; cdr3_nt: TGTGCCAGCAGTTTTTTCACTAATTCACCCCTCCACTTT
j_call: TRBJ2-5; clone_size: NA; v_call: TRBV9; d_call: TRBD1; cdr3_aa: CASSVGGDRAYQETQYF; cdr3_nt: TGTGCCAGCAGCGTAGGTGGGGACAGGGCTTACCAAGAGACCCAGTACTTC
j_call: TRBJ2-5; clone_size: few; v_call: TRBV20-1; d_call: TRBD1; cdr3_aa: CSARGQGVGTQYF; cdr3_nt: TGCAGTGCTAGAGGACAGGGGGTAGGGACCCAGTACTTC
j_call: TRBJ1-5; clone_size: NA; v_call: TRBV30; d_call: TRBD1; cdr3_aa: CAWSVRQGGNQPQHF; cdr3_nt: TGTGCCTGGAGTGTACGACAGGGAGGCAATCAGCCCCAGCATTTT
j_call: TRBJ1-5; clone_size: few; v_call: TRBV28; d_call: NA; cdr3_aa: CASRLTGLKPQHF; cdr3_nt: TGTGCCAGCAGGTTAACAGGGCTTAAGCCCCAGCATTTT
j_call: TRBJ1-5; clone_size: NA; v_call: TRBV12-3/TRBV12-4; d_call: TRBD1; cdr3_aa: CASSLSGLTGSGNQPQHF; cdr3_nt: TGTGCCAGCAGTTTAAGTGGGTTGACAGGGTCTGGCAATCAGCCCCAGCATTTT
j_call: TRBJ2-1; clone_size: few; v_call: TRBV3-1; d_call: NA; cdr3_aa: CASSQVGGENEQFF; cdr3_nt: TGTGCCAGCAGCCAAGTCGGGGGAGAGAATGAGCAGTTCTTC
j_call: TRBJ1-1; clone_size: NA; v_call: TRBV5-1; d_call: TRBD1; cdr3_aa: CASSLEEGAGTEAFF; cdr3_nt: TGCGCCAGCAGCTTGGAGGAGGGGGCAGGCACTGAAGCTTTCTTT
j_call: TRBJ2-1; clone_size: NA; v_call: TRBV20-1; d_call: TRBD2; cdr3_aa: CSARTGTSVNEQFF; cdr3_nt: TGCAGTGCTAGAACCGGGACTAGCGTAAATGAGCAGTTCTTC
j_call: TRBJ2-7; clone_size: NA; v_call: TRBV12-3/TRBV12-4; d_call: TRBD2; cdr3_aa: CASRGLAGGPTNEQYF; cdr3_nt: TGTGCCAGCAGGGGACTAGCGGGAGGGCCCACGAACGAGCAGTACTTC
j_call: TRBJ1-6; clone_size: few; v_call: TRBV28; d_call: TRBD1; cdr3_aa: CASSFSGGFNSPLHF; cdr3_nt: TGTGCCAGCAGTTTCTCAGGGGGCTTTAATTCACCCCTCCACTTT
j_call: TRBJ2-5; clone_size: NA; v_call: TRBV19; d_call: NA; cdr3_aa: CASSFLSETQYF; cdr3_nt: TGTGCCAGTAGTTTCCTAAGCGAGACCCAGTACTTC
j_call: TRBJ1-6; clone_size: few; v_call: TRBV9; d_call: NA; cdr3_aa: CASSVQAGLNSPLHF; cdr3_nt: TGTGCCAGCAGCGTTCAGGCGGGGTTGAATTCACCCCTCCACTTT
j_call: TRBJ2-5; clone_size: few; v_call: TRBV7-2; d_call: TRBD2; cdr3_aa: CASSFSREGVFQETQYF; cdr3_nt: TGTGCCAGCAGCTTTTCTCGGGAGGGCGTCTTCCAAGAGACCCAGTACTTC
j_call: TRBJ2-5; clone_size: NA; v_call: TRBV2; d_call: TRBD2; cdr3_aa: CASSDRGLAEMSQETQYF; cdr3_nt: TGTGCCAGCAGCGACCGCGGACTAGCGGAGATGAGCCAAGAGACCCAGTACTTC
j_call: TRBJ1-5; clone_size: NA; v_call: TRBV28; d_call: TRBD1; cdr3_aa: CASSSGGLNQPQHF; cdr3_nt: TGTGCCAGCAGCTCAGGGGGATTGAATCAGCCCCAGCATTTT
j_call: TRBJ1-1; clone_size: once; v_call: TRBV12-3/TRBV12-4; d_call: NA; cdr3_aa: CASSPRGLAFF; cdr3_nt: TGTGCCAGCAGCCCGCGGGGATTAGCTTTCTTT
j_call: TRBJ1-1; clone_size: few; v_call: TRBV19; d_call: NA; cdr3_aa: CASSIGRTNTEAFF; cdr3_nt: TGTGCCAGTAGTATTGGGCGGACGAACACTGAAGCTTTCTTT
j_call: TRBJ1-1; clone_size: few; v_call: TRBV6-2/TRBV6-3; d_call: NA; cdr3_aa: CASSRQSHTEAFF; cdr3_nt: TGTGCCAGCAGTAGACAGAGTCACACTGAAGCTTTCTTT
j_call: TRBJ1-3; clone_size: NA; v_call: TRBV7-9; d_call: NA; cdr3_aa: CASSLGTGFDTIYF; cdr3_nt: TGTGCCAGCAGCTTAGGCACAGGGTTTGACACCATATATTTT
j_call: TRBJ1-6; clone_size: few; v_call: TRBV3-1; d_call: TRBD1; cdr3_aa: CASSQVTGTGGNSPLHF; cdr3_nt: TGTGCCAGCAGCCAAGTAACCGGGACAGGGGGTAATTCACCCCTCCACTTT
j_call: TRBJ1-5; clone_size: many; v_call: TRBV28; d_call: NA; cdr3_aa: CASSSSLDNQPQHF; cdr3_nt: TGTGCCAGCAGTTCATCCCTGGACAATCAGCCCCAGCATTTT
j_call: TRBJ1-1; clone_size: NA; v_call: TRBV7-2; d_call: NA; cdr3_aa: CASRLSLGGTEAFF; cdr3_nt: TGTGCCAGCAGACTTAGTTTGGGGGGCACTGAAGCTTTCTTT
j_call: TRBJ1-2; clone_size: NA; v_call: TRBV6-1; d_call: TRBD1; cdr3_aa: CASSEAWDSYGYTF; cdr3_nt: TGTGCCAGCAGTGAAGCGTGGGACAGCTATGGCTACACCTTC
j_call: TRBJ1-3; clone_size: few; v_call: TRBV12-3/TRBV12-4; d_call: NA; cdr3_aa: CASPTTGRGNTIYF; cdr3_nt: TGTGCCAGCCCTACAACAGGGCGAGGAAACACCATATATTTT
j_call: TRBJ1-3; clone_size: few; v_call: TRBV27; d_call: NA; cdr3_aa: CASRRISGNTIYF; cdr3_nt: TGTGCCAGCAGACGAATCTCTGGAAACACCATATATTTT
j_call: TRBJ2-5; clone_size: NA; v_call: TRBV7-3; d_call: NA; cdr3_aa: CASSSQGRDKQETRYF; cdr3_nt: TGTGCCAGCAGCTCCCAAGGGCGGGACAAACAAGAGACCCGGTACTTC
j_call: TRBJ1-1; clone_size: many; v_call: TRBV28; d_call: NA; cdr3_aa: CASRPLETEAFF; cdr3_nt: TGTGCCAGCAGACCGTTGGAGACTGAAGCTTTCTTT
j_call: TRBJ2-7; clone_size: NA; v_call: TRBV27; d_call: TRBD2; cdr3_aa: CASSSGLAGKYEQYF; cdr3_nt: TGTGCCAGCAGTTCGGGACTAGCGGGAAAGTACGAGCAGTACTTC
j_call: TRBJ2-7; clone_size: NA; v_call: TRBV29-1; d_call: TRBD2; cdr3_aa: CSIASGSPYEQYF; cdr3_nt: TGCAGCATTGCTAGCGGGTCCCCCTACGAACAGTACTTC
j_call: TRBJ2-6; clone_size: NA; v_call: TRBV12-3/TRBV12-4; d_call: NA; cdr3_aa: CASRGISSGANVLTF; cdr3_nt: TGTGCCAGCAGGGGCATCAGCTCTGGGGCCAACGTCCTGACTTTC
j_call: TRBJ2-5; clone_size: few; v_call: TRBV3-1; d_call: TRBD2; cdr3_aa: CASSQETSGRQETQYF; cdr3_nt: TGTGCCAGCAGCCAAGAGACTAGCGGGAGGCAAGAGACCCAGTACTTC
j_call: TRBJ1-1; clone_size: NA; v_call: TRBV19; d_call: NA; cdr3_aa: CASSISNTEAFF; cdr3_nt: TGTGCCAGTAGTATATCGAACACTGAAGCTTTCTTT
j_call: TRBJ1-2; clone_size: NA; v_call: TRBV12-3/TRBV12-4; d_call: NA; cdr3_aa: CASSPIRAINYGYTF; cdr3_nt: TGTGCCAGCAGCCCTATCCGGGCAATTAACTATGGCTACACCTTC
j_call: TRBJ1-2; clone_size: many; v_call: TRBV12-3/TRBV12-4; d_call: TRBD1; cdr3_aa: CASTVYRGRGGYTF; cdr3_nt: TGTGCCAGCACCGTCTACAGGGGGCGAGGAGGCTACACCTTC
j_call: TRBJ1-2; clone_size: NA; v_call: TRBV5-1; d_call: NA; cdr3_aa: CASSGGGVANYGYTF; cdr3_nt: TGCGCCAGCAGCGGTGGGGGAGTTGCTAACTATGGCTACACCTTC